The present T cell receptor (beta chain) was sequenced within a study of beta chain features in type 1 diabetes. Whole-study findings and limits: In all four CD4+ subsets, TCRB CDR3 length was significantly, moderately reduced in type 1 diabetes. In patients and controls equally, PCR might favor templates that are shorter.

This clone was recorded a few times. Its antigen is as yet unknown. What was sequenced were expressed TCRB transcripts, since all of the isolated RNA had been reverse transcribed. Sequencing was performed with immunoSEQ multiplex PCR; in TCRdb, only in-frame clones are kept and a portion is missing. The table lists over 600,000 clones, about an eighth of them singletons. CD4+ naive, central memory, regulatory and stem cell-like memory subsets were isolated by sorting on CD45RO/CCR7/CD25/CD127/CD95/CD27. This CDR3 comprises 12 residues. Germline CDR1 and CDR2: MDHEN and SYDVKM. The V gene lost 6 bases and the J gene lost 0 bases, with 6 bases spanning the gap.

The sequence was collected from a man aged 25 to 45 with type 1 diabetes. This rearrangement joins TRBV28 to TRBJ2-7, with D unresolved. Source material: naive CD4+ T cells from blood. This chain's CDR3 is CASSLTSYEQYF. The CDR3 nucleotides read TGTGCCAGCAGCCTCACCTCCTACGAGCAGTACTTC.